Below, 26 T cell receptor beta chains from the same sample are listed, as sequenced in a study of cytomegalovirus exposure and HLA in healthy donors. Primers: 60 Vbeta forward and 13 Jbeta reverse. Assay: immunoSEQ multiplex PCR; the TCRdb copy retains only in-frame clones and omits some. The table has over 100,000 clones, 55% to 70% seen once. Source material: PBMCs. The origin of the receptors is a woman between 25 and 40 years old in good health and CMV-seronegative.

The chain joins TRBV15 to TRBJ2-3; tentative D call: TRBD2 (6 bases). The CDR3 runs 11 residues. Looked up from germline, CDR1 is LNHNV and CDR2 is YYDKDF (reference sequence). Trimming cost V 6 bases and J 5 bases, with 6 bases left between them. The CDR3 coding sequence is TGTGCCACCAGGGGGGGAGATACGCAGTATTTT. Its translation: CATRGGDTQYF.

The rearrangement uses TRBV7-2 and TRBJ2-2; 13 nucleotides match TRBD2. Germline V gene sequence: CDR1 SGHTA, CDR2 FQGNSA. The J segment lost 3 bases and the V segment lost 7 bases, leaving 5 bases of the junction unmatched. The CDR3 length is 16 residues. The CDR3 loop reads CASTVLAGGYTGELFF. The CDR3 DNA is TGTGCCAGCACGGTACTAGCGGGAGGGTACACCGGGGAGCTGTTTTTT.

V and J are TRBV6-1 and TRBJ1-5, with D possibly being TRBD1 (5 bases). Trimming shortened V by 6 bases and J by 2 bases, and 14 bases separated the two germline ends. The CDR3 has 15 amino acids. CDR1 is MNHNS and CDR2 is SASEGT in the germline V gene. CDR3: CASRALTGGNQPQHF. The DNA of the CDR3 is TGTGCCAGCAGAGCCCTTACAGGTGGCAATCAGCCCCAGCATTTT.

The V call is TRBV11-3, the J call TRBJ2-1, with D unclear. V was trimmed by 1 base and J by 8 bases, leaving 9 bases between them. The length of the CDR3 is 13 residues. In germline, CDR1 is SGHNT, CDR2 YENEEA. CDR3 in DNA: TGTGCCAGCAGCTTAGCAGGCCTTGATGAGCAGTTCTTC. This codes for CASSLAGLDEQFF.

This clone has more than one count but fewer than ten. V gene TRBV9 combines with J gene TRBJ2-3, with 9 bases that match TRBD1. The CDR3 extends over 15 amino acids. Germline V gives CDR1 SGDLS, CDR2 YYNGEE. With 3 bases clipped from V and 5 bases from J, the junction kept 7 bases outside the gene matches. DNA of the CDR3: TGTGCCAGCAGCGGCCGGGACAGGGTAATAGATACGCAGTATTTT. This codes for CASSGRDRVIDTQYF. The full variable domain, its missing parts supplied by reference TRBV9 and TRBJ2-3, is DSGVTQTPKHLITATGQRVTLRCSPRSGDLSVYWYQQSLDQGLQFLIQYYNGEERAKGNILERFSAQQFPDLHSELNLSSLELGDSALYFCASSGRDRVIDTQYFGPGTRLTVL.

This clone appeared a few times. This chain connects TRBV2 to TRBJ2-1, with D possibly matching TRBD2 (6 bases). Per the germline V gene, CDR1 is SNHLY and CDR2 is FYNNEI. CDR3 length: 12 residues. V lost 6 bases and J lost 8, with 11 bases in between. The CDR3 loop is CASRGTPDEQFF. In nucleotides, the CDR3 is TGTGCCAGCAGGGGGACTCCGGATGAGCAGTTCTTC.

This clone was observed a few times. The rearrangement joins TRBV18 to TRBJ2-2; tentatively, D is TRBD2 (5 bases). Germline loops: CDR1 KGHSH, CDR2 LQKENI. Trimming cost V 2 bases and J 0 bases, with 10 bases left between them. This CDR3 spans 16 amino acids. The CDR3 loop reads CASSPILASNTGELFF. The CDR3 DNA sequence: TGTGCCAGCTCACCAATCCTAGCCTCGAACACCGGGGAGCTGTTTTTT.

The rearrangement links TRBV5-1 to TRBJ2-5, with 15 bases that match TRBD2. Germline values: CDR1 SGHRS, CDR2 YFSETQ. J lost 4 bases, V lost 3 bases, and 4 bases had no gene match. This CDR3 contains 16 residues. Written as DNA, the CDR3 is TGCGCCAGCAGCTACGGACTAGCGGGAGGGAGAGAGACCCAGTACTTC. It encodes CASSYGLAGGRETQYF.

This clone was counted a single time. Other DNA sequences from this sample encode an identical CDR3 as well. V is TRBV20-1 and J is TRBJ2-3; D is uncertain. Trimming stripped 5 bases from V and 2 bases from J, with 5 bases between. Germline V lookup: CDR1 DFQATT, CDR2 SNEGSKA (reference sequence). The CDR3 length is 11 residues. CDR3 amino acids: CSAPLTDTQYF. CDR3 bases: TGCAGTGCTCCCCTCACAGATACGCAGTATTTT.

The V gene is TRBV9, the J gene TRBJ2-4; 7 nucleotides align to TRBD1. The germline CDR1 and CDR2 sequences are SGDLS and YYNGEE. This CDR3 is built from 14 residues. Losses at the gene ends were 0 bases for V and 7 bases for J; bases not matched to a gene: 4. CDR3: CASSVDRGSNIQYF. CDR3 bases: TGTGCCAGCAGCGTAGACAGGGGCTCCAACATTCAGTACTTC.

The chain couples TRBV27 to TRBJ2-7; 9 nucleotides match TRBD2. V gave up 1 base and J gave up 0 bases; unmatched junction bases: 4. This CDR3 has 16 residues. CDR1 and CDR2 (germline): MNHEY, SMNVEV (reference sequence). This CDR3 is CASSLFAGGSSYEQYF. CDR3 nucleotide sequence: TGTGCCAGCAGTTTATTCGCGGGAGGGAGCTCCTACGAGCAGTACTTC.

This chain connects TRBV27 to TRBJ1-3; 8 nucleotides line up with TRBD1. V was clipped by 6 bases and J by 2 bases; unmatched bases: 3. Germline values: CDR1 MNHEY, CDR2 SMNVEV (reference sequence). The CDR3 extends over 14 amino acids. The CDR3 is CASRQDRAGNTIYF. CDR3 nucleotides: TGTGCCAGCAGACAGGACAGGGCTGGAAACACCATATATTTT.

About this clone: Different DNA sequences within this sample yield the same CDR3. The chain recombines TRBV27 with TRBJ2-5; 12 nucleotides line up with TRBD1. The V segment lost 6 bases and the J segment 4 bases; nucleotides outside the gene matches: 6. The CDR3 contains 15 residues. Germline loops: CDR1 MNHEY, CDR2 SMNVEV (reference sequence). The CDR3 DNA follows: TGTGCCAGCAGCTCCGGGACAGGGGGCCGAGAGACCCAGTACTTC. This sequence encodes CASSSGTGGRETQYF.

The rearrangement joins TRBV6-6 to TRBJ2-2; D is possibly TRBD1 (5 bases). CDR3 length: 15 amino acids. From germline, CDR1 is MNHNY and CDR2 SVGAGI (reference sequence). V lost 5 bases to trimming and J lost 2 bases, with 12 bases between them. The CDR3 loop is CASSPQGYNTGELFF. CDR3 DNA sequence: TGTGCCAGCAGTCCCCAGGGTTATAACACCGGGGAGCTGTTTTTT.

This chain links TRBV7-9 with TRBJ2-2; a possible D gene is TRBD2 (6 bases). CDR1 and CDR2 from the germline V gene are SEHNR and FQNEAQ (reference sequence). Trimming stripped 2 bases from V and 2 bases from J, with 9 bases between. The CDR3 is 15 amino acids. CDR3 bases: TGTGCCAGCAGCTTAACGGGGACTAACACCGGGGAGCTGTTTTTT. This codes for CASSLTGTNTGELFF.

This CDR3 reads CASSLPSGRVPGETQYF. The CDR3, as DNA: TGTGCCAGCAGCTTACCCTCGGGGAGGGTTCCAGGGGAGACCCAGTACTTC. The V gene is TRBV7-9, the J gene TRBJ2-5, with 7 bases aligning to TRBD2. The CDR3 contains 17 residues. Germline V gene sequence: CDR1 SEHNR, CDR2 FQNEAQ (reference sequence). The J segment lost 5 bases and the V segment lost 2 bases, leaving 14 bases of the junction unmatched.

This chain links TRBV29-1 with TRBJ1-1, with unresolved D. The length of the CDR3 is 13 residues. V was cut by 5 bases and J by 2 bases, with 12 bases left in between. Looked up from germline, CDR1 is SQVTM and CDR2 is ANQGSEA. The CDR3 DNA reads TGCAGCGTTACCCGGAGATTCAACACTGAAGCTTTCTTT. Its translation is CSVTRRFNTEAFF.

The V call is TRBV9, the J call TRBJ1-1; D gene unclear. Germline CDR1 reads SGDLS; CDR2 reads YYNGEE. V was pared by 2 bases and J by 1 base, with 6 bases between. This CDR3 is 13 amino acids long. CDR3 in DNA: TGTGCCAGCAGCGTTGTCTGGAACACTGAAGCTTTCTTT. The encoded protein is CASSVVWNTEAFF.

This chain links TRBV6-1 with TRBJ1-3; possibly TRBD1 for D (6 bases). With 6 bases removed from V and 0 bases from J, the gap between germline ends came to 6 bases. This CDR3 has 13 residues. Per germline, CDR1 MNHNS and CDR2 SASEGT. The CDR3 is CASRDSSGNTIYF. CDR3 bases: TGTGCCAGCAGGGACAGCTCTGGAAACACCATATATTTT.

The J gene is TRBJ2-1, the V gene TRBV21-1; TRBD2, the table's D call, lacks a check against the DNA. TRBV21-1 is an annotated pseudogene. CDR3 size: 17 residues. This CDR3 reads CASSGNQRYHPYNEQFF. CDR3 in DNA: TGTGCCAGCAGCGGTAATCAGCGGTACCACCCCTACAATGAGCAGTTCTTC.

J is TRBJ2-2 and V is TRBV5-4; TRBD1 agrees at 7 bases. Germline CDR1 is SGHNT and CDR2 is YYREEE (reference sequence). The junction had 6 bases not matched to a gene; V was cut back by 0 bases and J by 4 bases. This CDR3 is 16 amino acids long. The CDR3 here is CASSLARGRGTGELFF. Here the CDR3 DNA reads TGTGCCAGCAGCTTGGCGAGGGGGCGCGGCACCGGGGAGCTGTTTTTT.

This chain connects TRBV19 to TRBJ1-5; a weak D match, TRBD1 (6 bases). Germline-derived CDR1 and CDR2 are LNHDA and SQIVND (reference sequence). Trimming took 3 bases from V and 7 from J, leaving 16 bases between them. The CDR3 sequence is 15 residues long. CDR3 loop: CASSIWAGDGQPQHF. The CDR3 nucleotides read TGTGCCAGTAGTATCTGGGCAGGGGACGGCCAGCCCCAGCATTTT.

The chain has TRBV9 and TRBJ1-2, with D possibly TRBD1 on 6 matching bases. Trimming pared 0 bases from V and 3 bases from J, leaving 12 bases between. The CDR3 sequence is 15 residues long. Germline values: CDR1 SGDLS, CDR2 YYNGEE. The CDR3 coding sequence is TGTGCCAGCAGCGTAGGGGGGGGCGTTGACTATGGCTACACCTTC. Its translation: CASSVGGGVDYGYTF.

The chain has TRBV2 and TRBJ2-7, with D possibly TRBD1 on 6 matching bases. The CDR3 extends over 13 amino acids. Trimming left V 4 bases short and J 2 bases short, with 9 bases between. Germline-derived CDR1 and CDR2 are SNHLY and FYNNEI. CDR3 sequence: CASSGRGTYEQYF. The CDR3, as DNA: TGTGCCAGCAGTGGTAGGGGGACCTACGAGCAGTACTTC. The variable domain in full, with the rest retrieved from reference TRBV2 and TRBJ2-7, is EPEVTQTPSHQVTQMGQEVILRCVPISNHLYFYWYRQILGQKVEFLVSFYNNEISEKSEIFDDQFSVERPDGSNFTLKIRSTKLEDSAMYFCASSGRGTYEQYFGPGTRLTVT.

This clone was counted a few times. This sequence joins TRBV6-5 and TRBJ1-6; 7 positions match TRBD1. The J segment lost 13 bases and the V segment lost 6 bases, leaving 15 bases of the junction unmatched. Germline lookup yields CDR1 MNHEY and CDR2 SVGAGI. CDR3 length: 15 residues. The chain's CDR3 is CASSPIQGNSSPLHF. The DNA for the CDR3 is TGTGCCAGCAGCCCCATACAGGGGAATTCATCCCCCCTCCACTTT.

Concerning this clone: Other DNA sequences in this sample translate to the same CDR3. This chain uses TRBV9 with TRBJ2-7, with TRBD1 matching over 12 bases. V shed 0 bases and J 0 bases; nucleotides not matched to a gene: 7. The CDR3 spans 18 residues. Germline-derived CDR1 and CDR2 are SGDLS and YYNGEE. The chain's CDR3 is CASSVGGTGGRSSYEQYF. The CDR3 DNA follows: TGTGCCAGCAGCGTAGGGGGGACAGGGGGCCGCAGCTCCTACGAGCAGTACTTC.